This T cell receptor (beta chain) was identified during a study of T cells in women clearing cervical HPV infection. In the study overall: No precancer developed; the control's incident HPV16 infection cleared within 12 months. HLA type stays a possible confounder, typing being limited.

By frequency, this clone registers medium-sized. The read ends 3 residues early relative to the CDR3; the germline J gene fills the gap. Repertoires were generated with immunoSEQ multiplex PCR, while TCRdb's copy carries only in-frame clones and drops some. The sample table sets out 27,000 or so clones. Germline V gene data show CDR1 as LNHDA and CDR2 as SQIVND (reference sequence). V was pared by 3 bases and J by 2 bases, with 3 bases of the junction left unmatched. The CDR3 length is 15 residues. The TCR comes from a woman aged 18-69 years with a cervical HPV16 infection that either progressed to CIN3+ or cleared (not recorded which). Material: blood buffy coat. The rearrangement joins TRBV19 to TRBJ2-1; 8 positions agree with TRBD2. CDR3 protein: CASSIGLAAYNEQFF. The CDR3 DNA, read in part, is TGTGCCAGTAGTATCGGACTAGCCGCCTACAATGAG.